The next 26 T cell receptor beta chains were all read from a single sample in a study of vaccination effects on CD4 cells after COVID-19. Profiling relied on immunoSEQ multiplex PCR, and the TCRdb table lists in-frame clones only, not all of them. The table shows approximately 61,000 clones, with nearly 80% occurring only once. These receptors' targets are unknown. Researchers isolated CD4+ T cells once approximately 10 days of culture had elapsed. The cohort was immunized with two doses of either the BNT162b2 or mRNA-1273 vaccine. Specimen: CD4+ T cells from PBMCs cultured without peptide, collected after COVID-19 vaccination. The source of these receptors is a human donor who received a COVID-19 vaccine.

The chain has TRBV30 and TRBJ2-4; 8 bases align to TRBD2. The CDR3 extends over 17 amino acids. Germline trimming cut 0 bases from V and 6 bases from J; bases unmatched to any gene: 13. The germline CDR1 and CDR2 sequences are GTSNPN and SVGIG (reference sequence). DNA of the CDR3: TGTGCCTGGAGTGTACGGCGGCTAGCGGGCCGCGGAAACATTCAGTACTTC. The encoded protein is CAWSVRRLAGRGNIQYF.

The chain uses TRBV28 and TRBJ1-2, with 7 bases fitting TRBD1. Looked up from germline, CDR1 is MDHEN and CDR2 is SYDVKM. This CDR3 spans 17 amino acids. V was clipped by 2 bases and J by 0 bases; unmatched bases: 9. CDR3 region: CASSLMGQQASNYGYTF. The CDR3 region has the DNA TGTGCCAGCAGTTTAATGGGACAGCAAGCCTCTAACTATGGCTACACCTTC.

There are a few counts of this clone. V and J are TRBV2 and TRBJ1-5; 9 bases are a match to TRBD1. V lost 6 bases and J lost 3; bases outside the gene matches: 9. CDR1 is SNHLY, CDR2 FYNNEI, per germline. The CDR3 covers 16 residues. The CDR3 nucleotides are TGTGCCAGCAGGGGCCACAGGGGGCTCCCCAATCAGCCCCAGCATTTT. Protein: CASRGHRGLPNQPQHF.

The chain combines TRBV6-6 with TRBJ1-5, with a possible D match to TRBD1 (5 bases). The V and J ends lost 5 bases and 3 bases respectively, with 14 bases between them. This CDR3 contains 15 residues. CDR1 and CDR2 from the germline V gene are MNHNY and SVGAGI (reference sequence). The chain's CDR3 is CASSTLGADNQPQHF. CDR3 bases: TGTGCCAGCAGTACCCTCGGGGCGGACAATCAGCCCCAGCATTTT.

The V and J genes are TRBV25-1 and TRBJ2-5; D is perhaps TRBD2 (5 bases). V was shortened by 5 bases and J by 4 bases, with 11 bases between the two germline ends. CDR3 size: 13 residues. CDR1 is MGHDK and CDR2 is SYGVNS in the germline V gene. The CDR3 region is CASSRRTGETQYF. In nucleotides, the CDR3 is TGTGCCAGCAGTCGTCGGACTGGAGAGACCCAGTACTTC.

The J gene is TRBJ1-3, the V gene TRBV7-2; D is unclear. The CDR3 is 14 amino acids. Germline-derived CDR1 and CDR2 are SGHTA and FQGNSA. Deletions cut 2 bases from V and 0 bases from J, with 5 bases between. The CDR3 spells CASSLTDSGNTIYF. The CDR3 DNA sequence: TGTGCCAGCAGCTTAACCGACTCTGGAAACACCATATATTTT.

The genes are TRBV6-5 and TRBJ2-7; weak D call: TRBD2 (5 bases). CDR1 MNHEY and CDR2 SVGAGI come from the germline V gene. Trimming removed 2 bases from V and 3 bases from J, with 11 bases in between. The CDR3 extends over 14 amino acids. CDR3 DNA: TGTGCCAGCAGTTACCAGATCGGGATCTACGAGCAGTACTTC. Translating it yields CASSYQIGIYEQYF.

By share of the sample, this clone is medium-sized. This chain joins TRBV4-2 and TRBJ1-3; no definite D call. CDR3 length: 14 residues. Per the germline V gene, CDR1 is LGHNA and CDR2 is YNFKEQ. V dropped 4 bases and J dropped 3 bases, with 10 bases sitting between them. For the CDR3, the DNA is TGTGCCAGCAGCCCCCAGGTGTTTGGAAACACCATATATTTT. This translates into CASSPQVFGNTIYF.

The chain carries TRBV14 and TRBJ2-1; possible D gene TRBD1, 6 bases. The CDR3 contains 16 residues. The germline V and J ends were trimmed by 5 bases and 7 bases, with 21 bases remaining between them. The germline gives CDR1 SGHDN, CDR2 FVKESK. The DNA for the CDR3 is TGTGCCAGCAGCGTCCACAGGGAATCGTACGGAAATGAGCAGTTCTTC. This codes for CASSVHRESYGNEQFF.

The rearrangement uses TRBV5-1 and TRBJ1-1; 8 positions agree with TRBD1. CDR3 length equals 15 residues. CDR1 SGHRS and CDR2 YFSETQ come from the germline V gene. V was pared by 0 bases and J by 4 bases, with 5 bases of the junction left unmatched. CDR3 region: CASSLAGTGLTEAFF. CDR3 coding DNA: TGCGCCAGCAGCTTGGCCGGGACAGGCCTCACTGAAGCTTTCTTT.

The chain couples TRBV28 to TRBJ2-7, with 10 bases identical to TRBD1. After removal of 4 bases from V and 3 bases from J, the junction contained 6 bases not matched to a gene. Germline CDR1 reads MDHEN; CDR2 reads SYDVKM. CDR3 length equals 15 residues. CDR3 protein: CASSSPGQGHYEQYF. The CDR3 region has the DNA TGTGCCAGCAGTTCTCCGGGACAGGGGCACTACGAGCAGTACTTC.

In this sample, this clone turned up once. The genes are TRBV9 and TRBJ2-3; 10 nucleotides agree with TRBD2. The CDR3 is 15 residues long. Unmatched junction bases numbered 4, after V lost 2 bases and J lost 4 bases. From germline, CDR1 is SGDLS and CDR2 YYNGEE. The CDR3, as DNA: TGTGCCAGCAGCGTTCTAGCGGGAGCTTCAGATACGCAGTATTTT. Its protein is CASSVLAGASDTQYF.

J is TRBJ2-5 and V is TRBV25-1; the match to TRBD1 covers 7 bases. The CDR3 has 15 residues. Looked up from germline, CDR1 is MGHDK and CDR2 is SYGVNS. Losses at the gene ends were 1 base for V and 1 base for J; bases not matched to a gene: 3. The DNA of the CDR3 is TGTGCCAGCAGTGAATTAGACAGGGCCCAAGAGACCCAGTACTTC. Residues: CASSELDRAQETQYF.

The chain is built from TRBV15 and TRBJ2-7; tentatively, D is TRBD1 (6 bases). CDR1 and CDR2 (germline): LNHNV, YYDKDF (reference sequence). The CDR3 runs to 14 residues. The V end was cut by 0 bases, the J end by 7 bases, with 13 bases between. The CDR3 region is CATSRDTGSGEQYF. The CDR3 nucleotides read TGTGCCACCAGCAGAGACACAGGGAGTGGGGAGCAGTACTTC.

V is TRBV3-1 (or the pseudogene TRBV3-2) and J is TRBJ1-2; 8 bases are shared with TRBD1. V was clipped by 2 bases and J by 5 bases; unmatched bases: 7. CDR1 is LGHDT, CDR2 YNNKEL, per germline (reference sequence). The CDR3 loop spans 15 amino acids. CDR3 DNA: TGTGCCAGCAGCCAATGGTCAGGGGGCGAGTATGGCTACACCTTC. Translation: CASSQWSGGEYGYTF.

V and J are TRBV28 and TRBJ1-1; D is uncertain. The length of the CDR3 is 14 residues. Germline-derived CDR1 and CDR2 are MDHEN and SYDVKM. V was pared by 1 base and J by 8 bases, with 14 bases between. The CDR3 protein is CASSLSRFLAEAFF. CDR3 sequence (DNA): TGTGCCAGCAGTTTATCCAGGTTTCTCGCCGAAGCTTTCTTT.

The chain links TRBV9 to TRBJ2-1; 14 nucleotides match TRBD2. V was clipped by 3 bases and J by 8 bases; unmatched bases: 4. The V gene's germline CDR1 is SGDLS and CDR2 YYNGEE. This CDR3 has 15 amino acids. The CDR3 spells CASSAGTSGRDEQFF. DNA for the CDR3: TGTGCCAGCAGCGCAGGGACTAGCGGGAGAGATGAGCAGTTCTTC.

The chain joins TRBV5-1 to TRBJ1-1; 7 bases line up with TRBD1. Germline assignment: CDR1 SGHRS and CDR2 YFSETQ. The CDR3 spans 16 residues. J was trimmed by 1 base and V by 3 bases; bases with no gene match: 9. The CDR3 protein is CASSSQGKGGNTEAFF. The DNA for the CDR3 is TGCGCCAGCAGCTCACAGGGGAAGGGGGGGAACACTGAAGCTTTCTTT.

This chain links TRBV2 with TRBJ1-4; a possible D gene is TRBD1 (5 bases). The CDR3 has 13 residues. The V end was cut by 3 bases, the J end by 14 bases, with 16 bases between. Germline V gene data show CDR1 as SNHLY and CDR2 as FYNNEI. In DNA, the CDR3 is TGTGCCAGCAGTGATTCAAGGGGCAGATGGCTGTTTTTT. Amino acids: CASSDSRGRWLFF.

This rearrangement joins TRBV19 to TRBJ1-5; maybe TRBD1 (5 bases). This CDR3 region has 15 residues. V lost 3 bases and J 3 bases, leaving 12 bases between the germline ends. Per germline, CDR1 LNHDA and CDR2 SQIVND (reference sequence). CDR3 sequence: CASSIVGRVNQPQHF. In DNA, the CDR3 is TGTGCCAGTAGTATCGTCGGCAGGGTCAATCAGCCCCAGCATTTT.

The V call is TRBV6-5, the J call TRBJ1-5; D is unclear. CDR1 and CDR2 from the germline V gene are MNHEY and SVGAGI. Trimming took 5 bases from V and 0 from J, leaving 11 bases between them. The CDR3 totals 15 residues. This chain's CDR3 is CASSPGGYSNQPQHF. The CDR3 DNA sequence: TGTGCCAGCAGTCCCGGAGGTTATAGCAATCAGCCCCAGCATTTT.

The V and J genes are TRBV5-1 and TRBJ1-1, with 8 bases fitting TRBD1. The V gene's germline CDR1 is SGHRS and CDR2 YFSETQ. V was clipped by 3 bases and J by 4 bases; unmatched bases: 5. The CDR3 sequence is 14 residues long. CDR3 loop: CASSWTGLGTEAFF. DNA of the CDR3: TGCGCCAGCAGCTGGACAGGGTTGGGCACTGAAGCTTTCTTT.

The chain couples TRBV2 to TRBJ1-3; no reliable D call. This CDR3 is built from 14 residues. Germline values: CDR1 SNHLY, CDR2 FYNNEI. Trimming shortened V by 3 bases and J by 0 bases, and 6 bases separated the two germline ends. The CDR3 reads CASSDTSSGNTIYF. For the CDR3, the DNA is TGTGCCAGCAGTGACACCAGCTCTGGAAACACCATATATTTT.

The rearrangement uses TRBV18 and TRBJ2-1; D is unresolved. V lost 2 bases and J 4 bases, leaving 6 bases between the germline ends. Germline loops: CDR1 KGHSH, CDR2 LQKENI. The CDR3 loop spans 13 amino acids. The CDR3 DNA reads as TGTGCCAGCTCACCAGGGCAGTACAATGAGCAGTTCTTC. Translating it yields CASSPGQYNEQFF.

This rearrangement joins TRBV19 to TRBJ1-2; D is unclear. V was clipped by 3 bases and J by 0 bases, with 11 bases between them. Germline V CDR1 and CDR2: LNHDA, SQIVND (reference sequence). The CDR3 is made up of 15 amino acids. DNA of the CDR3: TGTGCCAGTAGTATTCGGGTTCCGACTAACTATGGCTACACCTTC. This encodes CASSIRVPTNYGYTF.

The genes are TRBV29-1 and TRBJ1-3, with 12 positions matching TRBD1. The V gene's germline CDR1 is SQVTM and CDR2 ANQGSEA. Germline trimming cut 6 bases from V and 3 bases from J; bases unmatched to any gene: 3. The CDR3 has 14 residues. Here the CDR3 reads CSVGTGGFGNTIYF. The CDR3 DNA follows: TGCAGCGTGGGGACAGGGGGCTTTGGAAACACCATATATTTT.